This T cell receptor beta chain was recovered during a study of preoperative IRX-2 immunotherapy in early breast cancer. Germline V gene sequence: CDR1 SGHNT, CDR2 YENEEA. Between the trimmed V and J ends, which lost 8 bases and 0 bases, there was a span of 10 bases. This CDR3 has 14 amino acids. This table comes from immunoSEQ multiplex PCR, and its TCRdb copy is limited to in-frame clones, with some not included. The sample lists 25,000 to 30,000 clones; 82% were seen once. Specified treatment: preoperative locoregional IRX-2 cytokine immunotherapy. Samples came from a phase Ib trial of preoperative locoregional IRX-2 cytokine immunotherapy.

The sample here was taken from a patient treated with IRX-2 immunotherapy. The TCR was taken from a human donor with breast cancer. V is TRBV11-3 and J is TRBJ1-4; TRBD1 might be the D (5 bases). The CDR3 DNA sequence: TGTGCCAGCTCCGGGGCACCAACTAATGAAAAACTGTTTTTT. Residues: CASSGAPTNEKLFF.